This T cell receptor (beta chain) emerged from a study of T cell responses to AZD1222 COVID-19 vaccine (dated by TCRdb to about 2021). Regarding the complete study: Because spike-specific TCR depth and breadth did not differ between the two schedules, AZD1222 recipients who got a second dose at roughly 4 weeks were pooled with those who got a second dose at roughly 12 weeks. A total of under 250 trial participants underwent TCR sequencing, of whom 207 had received two doses of AZD1222 and around 25 had received two doses of the MenACWY control vaccine. Enrollment into the trials was organized by age into subgroups of 18-55, 56-69 and 70-plus years, and those subgroups contained roughly 150, 30 and 60 TCR-sequenced participants, respectively. Broad study findings and their caveats: Because no day 14 peak-response samples were available, repertoires were characterized only after the peak T cell response. The 56-69-year group was small, and its depth increase did not reach significance, likely because of low power. Conclusions about previously exposed vaccinees are limited because only a handful of AZD1222 recipients were SARS-CoV-2 seropositive at baseline. Epitopes outside the regions mutated in the B.1.351 and B.1.1.7 variants were reportedly recognized by nearly half of the unique spike-specific TCRs. The vaccine-associated CD4 TCRs covered the entire spike protein, and the dominant responses fell in regions 160-218 and 743-854. Spike-specific TCR breadth and depth rose significantly after two AZD1222 doses compared with day 0 and with MenACWY recipients. Participants were mostly white British, with more females than males. The authors suggested clonal diversity may have been underestimated.

The CDR3, from cysteine to phenylalanine, totals 18 residues. Solely the CDR3 DNA is kept, with 54 bases framed from the first base. Germline trimming: 6 bases from V, 5 bases from J; junction bases outside gene matches: 10. The CDR1 and CDR2 encoded by the germline V gene (reference sequence) are LNHDA and SQIVND. Interpreted using the paper, the time point label stands for: baseline before first vaccination. The vaccinee samples were drawn from two UK trials, COV001 and COV002, one of which was a single-blind randomized controlled phase 2/3 trial testing AZD1222 (ChAdOx1 nCoV-19) in healthy adults. For TCRbeta chain sequencing, PBMC samples were collected from trial participants at day 0 and at day 28 after the second dose. About this clone itself: Its target antigen remains unknown. There are no base qualities to consult, and no much larger clone falls within one base.

The CDR3 regions of human TCRbeta chains were analyzed by immunosequencing. The original pipeline was this. TCRs in the repertoires were matched against a reference library of SARS-CoV-2-specific TCRs that had been generated with the MIRA antigen-specificity platform. Breadth was defined as the fraction of unique TCRs that were SARS-CoV-2-associated, and depth was defined as the fraction of total T cells that were SARS-CoV-2-associated. Using the MIRA data, every spike-specific TCR was mapped to the spike region that the TCR reacted to and assigned to either a CD4 or a CD8 class. Log10-transformed breadth and depth values were compared by one-way ANOVA with Sidak's multiple comparisons tests. The clones in this table, taken by TCRdb from immuneACCESS, are in-frame only. Not every clone is retained; where verified, under half of the shortfall comes from an unresolved V gene, and the cause of the rest is unknown. Clonal size and the V and J genes are those of that table, whereas D and trimming came from the DNA. In this sample the table shows approximately 180,000 clones, just over 90% of which occur a single time. The top ten hold about 3% of the sample.

This clonotype originated in an adult in good health. The chain joins TRBV19 to TRBJ2-2; TRBD2 lines up with 15 middle nucleotides. The sample consisted of peripheral blood, taken on day 0 of AZD1222 vaccination. The CDR3 in this case is CASRGLAGGPARTGELFF. The base sequence is TGTGCCAGTAGAGGACTAGCGGGAGGGCCTGCGAGAACCGGGGAGCTGTTTTTT. Outside the CDR3, residues come from the reference TRBV19 and TRBJ2-2 proteins, so the full variable domain is: DGGITQSPKYLFRKEGQNVTLSCEQNLNHDAMYWYRQDPGQGLRLIYYSQIVNDFQKGDIAEGYSVSREKKESFPLTVTSAQKNPTAFYLCASRGLAGGPARTGELFFGEGSRLTVL.